In its sample, the clone carrying this T cell receptor (beta chain) was seen once. What it binds is not known. The V gene lost 6 bases and the J gene lost 3 bases, with 9 bases spanning the gap. CDR1 is DFQATT, CDR2 SNEGSKA, per germline (reference sequence). The CDR3 is 11 residues long. Generated by immunoSEQ multiplex PCR, the TCRdb table keeps only in-frame clones and is missing some. The sample records tens of thousands of clones, about 95% being singletons. The sample is drawn from a study of STAT3 mutations in large granular lymphocyte leukemia. Study-level information: More than half of T-LGLL patients received immunosuppressive therapy.

Study-level results: Every T-LGLL patient had at least one immunodominant TCRbeta clonotype. Suggested: STAT3 mutation was not the ancestral event for these clonal expansions.

Sequenced: peripheral blood mononuclear cells. This chain uses TRBV20-1 with TRBJ2-7, with no clear D. The receptor comes from a man in his forties with T-cell large granular lymphocyte leukemia. Some clones in this sample may be carry-over from other donors' samples. Written as DNA, the CDR3 is TGCAGTGCCGACAACAACTACGAGCAGTACTTC. As protein: CSADNNYEQYF.